This T cell receptor beta chain was identified during a study of T cell responses to AZD1222 COVID-19 vaccine. The table came from immunoSEQ multiplex PCR; TCRdb's copy has only in-frame clones and leaves some out. The table shows tens of thousands of clones, with approximately 80% occurring only once. Second-dose intervals near 4 or 12 weeks were combined. A note on this clone: What it binds is not known.

Study-level results: Only 6 or 7 people who got AZD1222 tested seropositive at baseline. Donors in the cohort were predominantly white British and more often female, and clonal diversity was possibly underestimated.

The CDR3 has 13 amino acids. The germline CDR1 and CDR2 sequences are SGHTA and FQGNSA. Trimming removed 1 base from V and 0 bases from J, with 3 bases in between. Sequences were derived from peripheral blood, sampled 28 days after the second AZD1222 dose. The rearrangement joins TRBV7-2 to TRBJ1-1; D ambiguous. The source is an adult who received the AZD1222 COVID-19 vaccine. CDR3 sequence (DNA): TGTGCCAGCAGCTTAGGAATGAACACTGAAGCTTTCTTT. The encoded protein is CASSLGMNTEAFF.